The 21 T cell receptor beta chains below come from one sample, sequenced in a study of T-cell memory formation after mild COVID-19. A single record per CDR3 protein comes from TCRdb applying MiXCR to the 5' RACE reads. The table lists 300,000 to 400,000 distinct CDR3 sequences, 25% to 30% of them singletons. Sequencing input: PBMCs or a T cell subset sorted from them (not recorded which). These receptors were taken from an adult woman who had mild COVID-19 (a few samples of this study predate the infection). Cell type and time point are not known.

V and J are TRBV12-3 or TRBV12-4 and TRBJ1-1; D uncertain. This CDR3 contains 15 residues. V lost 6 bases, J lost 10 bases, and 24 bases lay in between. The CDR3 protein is CASSRRTEAAGVAFF. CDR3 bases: TGTGCCAGCAGCCGGCGGACGGAGGCAGCGGGCGTAGCTTTCTTT.

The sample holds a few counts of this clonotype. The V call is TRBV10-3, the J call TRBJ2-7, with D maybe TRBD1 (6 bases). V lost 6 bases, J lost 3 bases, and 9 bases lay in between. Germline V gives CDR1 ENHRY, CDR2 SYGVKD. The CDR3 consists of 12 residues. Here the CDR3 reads CAIRDSDYEQYF. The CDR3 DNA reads TGTGCCATCAGGGACAGCGACTACGAGCAGTACTTC.

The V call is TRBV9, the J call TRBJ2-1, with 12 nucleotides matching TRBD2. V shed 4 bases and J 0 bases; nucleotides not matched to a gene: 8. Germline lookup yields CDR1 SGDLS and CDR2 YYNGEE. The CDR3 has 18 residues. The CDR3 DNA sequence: TGTGCCAGCAGCACACCCCTAGCGGGAGGGATCTCCTACAATGAGCAGTTCTTC. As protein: CASSTPLAGGISYNEQFF.

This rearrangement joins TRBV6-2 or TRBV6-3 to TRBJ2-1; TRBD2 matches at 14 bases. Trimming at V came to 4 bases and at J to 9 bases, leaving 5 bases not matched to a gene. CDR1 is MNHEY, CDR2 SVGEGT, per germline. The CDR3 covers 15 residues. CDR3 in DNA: TGTGCCAGCAGTTGGGGGACTAGCGGGAGTTCTGAGCAGTTCTTC. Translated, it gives CASSWGTSGSSEQFF.

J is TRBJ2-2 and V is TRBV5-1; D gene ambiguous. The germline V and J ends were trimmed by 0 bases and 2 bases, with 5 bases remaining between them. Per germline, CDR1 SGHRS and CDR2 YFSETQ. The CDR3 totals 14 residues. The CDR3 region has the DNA TGCGCCAGCAGCTTGGGATATAACACCGGGGAGCTGTTTTTT. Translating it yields CASSLGYNTGELFF.

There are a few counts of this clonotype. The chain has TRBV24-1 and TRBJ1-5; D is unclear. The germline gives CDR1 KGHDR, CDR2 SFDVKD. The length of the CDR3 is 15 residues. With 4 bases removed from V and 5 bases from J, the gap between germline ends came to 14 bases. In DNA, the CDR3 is TGTGCCACCAGTGACCCAACAGAGATTGATCAGCCCCAGCATTTT. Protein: CATSDPTEIDQPQHF.

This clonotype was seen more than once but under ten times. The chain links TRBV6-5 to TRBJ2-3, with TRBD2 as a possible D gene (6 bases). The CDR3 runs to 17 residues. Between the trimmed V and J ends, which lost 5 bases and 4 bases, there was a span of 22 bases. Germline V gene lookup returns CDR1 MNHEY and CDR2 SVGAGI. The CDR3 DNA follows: TGTGCCAGCAGTGAACGGGAGTGGGGTCAATCATCAGATACGCAGTATTTT. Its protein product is CASSEREWGQSSDTQYF.

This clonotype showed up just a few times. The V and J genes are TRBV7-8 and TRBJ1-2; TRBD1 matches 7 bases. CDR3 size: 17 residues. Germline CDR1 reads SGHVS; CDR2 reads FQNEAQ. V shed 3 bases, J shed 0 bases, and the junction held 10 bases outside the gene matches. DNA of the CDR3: TGTGCCAGCAGCTTGGGGCTTGGGACAGCCACTAACTATGGCTACACCTTC. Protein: CASSLGLGTATNYGYTF.

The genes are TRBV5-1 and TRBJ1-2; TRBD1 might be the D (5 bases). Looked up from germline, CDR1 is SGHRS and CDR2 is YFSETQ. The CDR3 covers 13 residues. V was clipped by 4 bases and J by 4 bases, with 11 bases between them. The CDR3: CASSGAGGYGYTF. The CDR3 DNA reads TGCGCCAGCAGCGGCGCGGGGGGCTATGGCTACACCTTC.

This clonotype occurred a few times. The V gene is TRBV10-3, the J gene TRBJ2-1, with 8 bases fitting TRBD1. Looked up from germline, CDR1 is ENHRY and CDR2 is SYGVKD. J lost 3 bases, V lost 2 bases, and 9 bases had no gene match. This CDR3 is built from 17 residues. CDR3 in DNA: TGTGCCATCAGTGAGAAGATCACGGGACAGGTCTACAATGAGCAGTTCTTC. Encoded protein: CAISEKITGQVYNEQFF.

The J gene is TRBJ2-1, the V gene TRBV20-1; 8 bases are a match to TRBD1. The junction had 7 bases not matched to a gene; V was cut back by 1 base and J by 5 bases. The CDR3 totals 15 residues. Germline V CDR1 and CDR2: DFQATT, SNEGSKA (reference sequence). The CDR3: CSARGGTGFNNEQFF. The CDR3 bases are TGCAGTGCTAGAGGGGGGACAGGTTTTAACAATGAGCAGTTCTTC.

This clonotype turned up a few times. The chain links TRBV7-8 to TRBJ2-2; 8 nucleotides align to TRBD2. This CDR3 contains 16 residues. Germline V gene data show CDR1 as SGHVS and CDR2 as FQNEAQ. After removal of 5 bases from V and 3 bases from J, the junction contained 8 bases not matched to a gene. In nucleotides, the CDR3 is TGTGCCAGCAGCCTAACGAGCGGGAGCGACACCGGGGAGCTGTTTTTT. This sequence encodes CASSLTSGSDTGELFF.

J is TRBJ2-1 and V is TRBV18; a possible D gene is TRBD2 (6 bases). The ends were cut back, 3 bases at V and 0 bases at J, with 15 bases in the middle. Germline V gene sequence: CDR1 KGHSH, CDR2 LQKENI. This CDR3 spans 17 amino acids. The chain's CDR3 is CASSPYRGAVSYNEQFF. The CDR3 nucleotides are TGTGCCAGCTCACCGTATCGCGGGGCAGTCTCCTACAATGAGCAGTTCTTC.

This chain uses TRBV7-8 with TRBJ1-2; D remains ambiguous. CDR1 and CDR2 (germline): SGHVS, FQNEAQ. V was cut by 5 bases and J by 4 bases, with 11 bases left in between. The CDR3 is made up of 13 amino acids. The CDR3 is CASSQSAIYGYTF. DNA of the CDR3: TGTGCCAGCAGCCAAAGCGCAATCTATGGCTACACCTTC.

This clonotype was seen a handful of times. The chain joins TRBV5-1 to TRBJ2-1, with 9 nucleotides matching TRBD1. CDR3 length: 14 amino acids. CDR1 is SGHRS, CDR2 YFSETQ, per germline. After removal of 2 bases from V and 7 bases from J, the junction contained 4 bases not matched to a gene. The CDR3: CASSLQGAQNEQFF. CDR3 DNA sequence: TGCGCCAGCAGCTTACAGGGGGCGCAGAATGAGCAGTTCTTC.

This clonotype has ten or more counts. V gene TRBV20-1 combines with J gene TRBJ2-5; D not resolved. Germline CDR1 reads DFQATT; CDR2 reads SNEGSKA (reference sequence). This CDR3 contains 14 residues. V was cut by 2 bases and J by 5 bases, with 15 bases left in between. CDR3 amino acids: CSARRGIIGETQYF. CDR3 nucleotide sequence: TGCAGTGCTAGACGAGGAATCATCGGGGAGACCCAGTACTTC.

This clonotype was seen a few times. The CDR3 protein is CASSRRLAGGASTDTQYF. As DNA, the CDR3 is TGTGCCAGCAGCCGAAGACTAGCGGGGGGCGCTAGCACAGATACGCAGTATTTT. The J gene is TRBJ2-3, the V gene TRBV11-2; 13 bases are shared with TRBD2. Trimming removed 5 bases from V and 0 bases from J; junction bases left unmatched: 8. Germline V gene sequence: CDR1 SGHAT, CDR2 FQNNGV. The CDR3 runs to 18 residues. The variable domain in full, completed from reference TRBV11-2 and TRBJ2-3, reads EAGVAQSPRYKIIEKRQSVAFWCNPISGHATLYWYQQILGQGPKLLIQFQNNGVVDDSQLPKDRFSAERLKGVDSTLKIQPAKLEDSAVYLCASSRRLAGGASTDTQYFGPGTRLTVL.

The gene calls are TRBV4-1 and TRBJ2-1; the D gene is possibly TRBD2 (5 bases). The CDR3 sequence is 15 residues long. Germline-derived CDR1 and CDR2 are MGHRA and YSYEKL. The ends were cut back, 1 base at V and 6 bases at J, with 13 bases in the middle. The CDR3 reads CASSQVVLASNEQFF. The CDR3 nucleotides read TGCGCCAGCAGCCAAGTTGTTCTAGCATCCAATGAGCAGTTCTTC.

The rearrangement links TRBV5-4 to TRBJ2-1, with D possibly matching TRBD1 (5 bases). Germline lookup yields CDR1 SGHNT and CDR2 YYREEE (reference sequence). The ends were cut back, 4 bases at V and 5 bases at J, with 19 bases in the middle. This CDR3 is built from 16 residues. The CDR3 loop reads CASSQTWGQLHNEQFF. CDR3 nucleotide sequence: TGTGCCAGCAGCCAAACGTGGGGCCAACTACACAATGAGCAGTTCTTC.

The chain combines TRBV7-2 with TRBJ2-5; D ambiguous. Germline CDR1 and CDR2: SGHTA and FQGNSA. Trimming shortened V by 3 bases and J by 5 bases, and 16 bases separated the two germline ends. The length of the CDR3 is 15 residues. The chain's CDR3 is CASSLSGARSETQYF. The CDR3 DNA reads TGTGCCAGCAGCTTGAGTGGAGCTCGGTCGGAGACCCAGTACTTC.

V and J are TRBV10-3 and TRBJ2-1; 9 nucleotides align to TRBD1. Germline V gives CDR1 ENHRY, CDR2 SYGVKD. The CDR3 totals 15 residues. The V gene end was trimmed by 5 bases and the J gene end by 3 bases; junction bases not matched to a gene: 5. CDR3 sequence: CAISFGQGNYNEQFF. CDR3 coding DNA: TGTGCCATCAGTTTCGGACAGGGGAACTACAATGAGCAGTTCTTC.